Below are 12 T cell receptor beta chains sequenced from a single sample in a study of T-cell memory formation after mild COVID-19. Each CDR3 protein gets one entry after TCRdb re-called the 5' RACE reads with MiXCR. This table has about 340,000 distinct CDR3 sequences, 15% to 20% appearing once. The sequenced sample was PBMCs or a T cell subset sorted from them (not recorded which). Every receptor here comes from a man aged 18 to 30 who had mild COVID-19 (a few samples of this study predate the infection). Cell type and time point are not known.

This clonotype has a count of ten or more. This chain uses TRBV3-1 with TRBJ2-7; unclear D gene. V lost 1 base and J 0 bases, leaving 10 bases between the germline ends. Per germline, CDR1 LGHDT and CDR2 YNNKEL (reference sequence). The length of the CDR3 is 15 residues. CDR3 sequence reads: CASSQGKGFSYEQYF. The CDR3, as DNA: TGTGCCAGCAGCCAAGGAAAGGGTTTCTCCTACGAGCAGTACTTC.

About this clonotype itself: Its ends do not fully match the called genes, so a read error is possible. The chain couples TRBV6-2 or TRBV6-3 to TRBJ2-5, with D possibly matching TRBD2 (5 bases). This CDR3 has 15 residues. Germline assignment: CDR1 MNHEY and CDR2 SVGEGT. The CDR3 DNA follows: TGTGCCAGCATTTACTCGAGGGCCAGCAGGGAGACCCAGTACTTC. This encodes CASIYSRASRETQYF.

This clonotype was recorded a few times. This chain links TRBV4-3 with TRBJ2-4; maybe TRBD1 (6 bases). The V and J ends lost 0 bases and 0 bases respectively, with 12 bases between them. CDR3 length equals 17 residues. CDR1 is LGHNA and CDR2 is YSLEER in the germline V gene. The CDR3 nucleotides are TGCGCCAGCAGCCAAGAACCGGGACACTTAGCCAAAAACATTCAGTACTTC. Its protein product is CASSQEPGHLAKNIQYF.

This clonotype was counted a few times. CDR3: CASSLGREVVGELFF. Here the CDR3 DNA reads TGTGCCAGCAGCTTGGGTAGGGAGGTCGTCGGGGAGCTGTTTTTT. The genes are TRBV11-2 and TRBJ2-2; D may be TRBD2 (6 bases). Germline CDR1 is SGHAT and CDR2 is FQNNGV. Trimming took 3 bases from V and 7 from J, leaving 15 bases between them. The CDR3 is made up of 15 amino acids.

The V gene is TRBV7-2, the J gene TRBJ1-4; D remains unclear. Trimming removed 5 bases from V and 3 bases from J, with 13 bases in between. Germline-derived CDR1 and CDR2 are SGHTA and FQGNSA. The CDR3 spans 15 residues. The CDR3 coding sequence is TGTGCCAGCAGCCTAACAGCAATACCTAATGAAAAACTGTTTTTT. Its translation is CASSLTAIPNEKLFF. Drawing the rest from reference TRBV7-2 and TRBJ1-4, the complete variable domain is GAGVSQSPSNKVTEKGKDVELRCDPISGHTALYWYRQSLGQGLEFLIYFQGNSAPDKSGLPSDRFSAERTGGSVSTLTIQRTQQEDSAVYLCASSLTAIPNEKLFFGSGTQLSVL.

V is TRBV6-5 and J is TRBJ1-1; D is ambiguous. V lost 4 bases to trimming and J lost 5 bases, with 17 bases between them. CDR1 MNHEY and CDR2 SVGAGI come from the germline V gene. This CDR3 comprises 15 residues. CDR3 DNA sequence: TGTGCCAGCAGTTGGGCTAGTTTGGGAGGAACTGAAGCTTTCTTT. It specifies CASSWASLGGTEAFF.

This clonotype was found a few times. This chain joins TRBV4-2 and TRBJ1-1; 7 bases line up with TRBD1. The CDR3 consists of 12 residues. Germline V lookup: CDR1 LGHNA, CDR2 YNFKEQ. Trimming cost V 4 bases and J 8 bases; bases outside gene matches: 4. The CDR3 is CASSPHRGEAFF. CDR3 coding DNA: TGTGCCAGCAGCCCCCACAGGGGAGAAGCTTTCTTT.

J is TRBJ1-2 and V is TRBV25-1, with D perhaps matching TRBD1 (5 bases). Deletions cut 4 bases from V and 4 bases from J, with 16 bases between. CDR3 length equals 15 residues. The germline CDR1 and CDR2 sequences are MGHDK and SYGVNS. CDR3 in DNA: TGTGCCAGCAGTGGAGGGACGGGGAATGCCTATGGCTACACCTTC. It yields the protein CASSGGTGNAYGYTF.

V and J are TRBV7-9 and TRBJ1-2, with D perhaps TRBD1 (6 bases). From germline, CDR1 is SEHNR and CDR2 FQNEAQ (reference sequence). CDR3 length: 12 amino acids. With 2 bases removed from V and 7 bases from J, the gap between germline ends came to 8 bases. CDR3 amino acids: CASSLRGAGYTF. In DNA form, the CDR3 reads TGTGCCAGCAGCTTACGGGGGGCTGGCTACACCTTC.

This clonotype was found a few times. This rearrangement joins TRBV12-3 or TRBV12-4 to TRBJ2-2, with 12 bases identical to TRBD2. V lost 5 bases and J lost 4; bases outside the gene matches: 2. The CDR3 is 15 residues long. CDR3 DNA: TGTGCCAGCAGTCGACTAGCGGGGGTCACCGGGGAGCTGTTTTTT. Amino acids: CASSRLAGVTGELFF.

This clonotype was detected ten times or more. The V and J genes are TRBV12-3 or TRBV12-4 and TRBJ2-5; D is undetermined. V gave up 5 bases and J gave up 5 bases, with 15 bases separating them. The CDR3 consists of 14 residues. The CDR3 DNA is TGTGCCAGCAGTAAGGACGTTAGTCGTGAGACCCAGTACTTC. Translated: CASSKDVSRETQYF.

This clonotype was observed a handful of times. The J gene is TRBJ2-2, the V gene TRBV6-5, with 8 bases lining up with TRBD2. CDR3 length: 13 amino acids. In germline, CDR1 is MNHEY, CDR2 SVGAGI. Trimming removed 11 bases from V and 6 bases from J; junction bases left unmatched: 8. The CDR3: CARGGGLAGELFF. DNA of the CDR3: TGTGCCCGGGGCGGGGGGCTCGCCGGGGAGCTGTTTTTT.